The 8 T cell receptor beta chains given below trace back to one sample, sequenced in a study of T-cell reconstitution after alpha-beta-depleted transplantation in children. Library preparation (for TCRbeta) was performed with unique molecular identifiers. TCRdb analysed the PCR reads with MiXCR anew, one entry per CDR3 protein. The table includes approximately 82,000 distinct CDR3 sequences, around 16% detected once. Material: PBMCs, mostly from graft donor cells, obtained 180 days after TCRalphabeta/CD19-depleted stem cell transplant. The receptors shown here come from a male patient aged 2-15 years who had a stem cell transplant for acute lymphoblastic leukemia, so the T cells may come from the graft donor.

This clonotype came up a few times. V and J are TRBV29-1 and TRBJ1-1, with a possible D match to TRBD1 (6 bases). Per germline, CDR1 SQVTM and CDR2 ANQGSEA. The ends were cut back, 2 bases at V and 0 bases at J, with 10 bases in the middle. The length of the CDR3 is 14 residues. The chain's CDR3 is CSVENQGLNTEAFF. As DNA, the CDR3 is TGCAGCGTTGAAAATCAGGGGCTGAACACTGAAGCTTTCTTT.

The sample holds many counts of this clonotype. V gene TRBV10-3 combines with J gene TRBJ1-1; D not resolved. Trimming pared 10 bases from V and 0 bases from J, leaving 12 bases between. Germline V gene lookup returns CDR1 ENHRY and CDR2 SYGVKD. The CDR3 sequence is 13 residues long. The CDR3 spells CATTTAVNTEAFF. The DNA for the CDR3 is TGTGCCACCACCACAGCGGTGAACACTGAAGCTTTCTTT.

This clonotype was counted many times. The CDR3 DNA is TGTGCCAGCAGCTTGTTGCAGGGTCGGAACACCGGGGAGCTGTTTTTT. The encoded protein is CASSLLQGRNTGELFF. The J gene is TRBJ2-2, the V gene TRBV5-6; TRBD1 might be the D (5 bases). The CDR3 is made up of 16 amino acids. Trimming took off 1 base at V and 1 base at J, with 11 bases between the two ends. Germline V gives CDR1 SGHDT, CDR2 YYEEEE.

This clonotype was observed a few times. V gene TRBV29-1 combines with J gene TRBJ1-2; TRBD1 agrees at 10 bases. The CDR3 covers 14 residues. CDR1 is SQVTM and CDR2 is ANQGSEA in the germline V gene. Unmatched junction bases numbered 6, after V lost 4 bases and J lost 4 bases. This CDR3 is CSVVGGQGSYGYTF. DNA of the CDR3: TGCAGCGTTGTAGGGGGACAGGGGTCCTATGGCTACACCTTC.

The CDR3 reads CASTSSGVYNEQFF. Here the CDR3 DNA reads TGTGCCAGCACGAGTAGCGGGGTCTACAATGAGCAGTTCTTC. The chain recombines TRBV6-1 with TRBJ2-1; 8 bases agree with TRBD2. This CDR3 is 14 amino acids long. Germline values: CDR1 MNHNS, CDR2 SASEGT. J was trimmed by 3 bases and V by 7 bases; bases with no gene match: 5.

There are a few counts of this clonotype. The rearrangement uses TRBV6-7 and TRBJ1-5; D gene unclear. TRBV6-7 counts as an open reading frame of uncertain function. Trimming shortened V by 7 bases and J by 5 bases, and 21 bases separated the two germline ends. This CDR3 contains 16 residues. Written as DNA, the CDR3 is TGTGCCAGCACCCACAAACTTACGGAAGAGGATCAGCCCCAGCATTTT. Translated, it gives CASTHKLTEEDQPQHF.

This clonotype was seen more than once but under ten times. The rearrangement uses TRBV7-2 and TRBJ2-5; unclear D gene. This CDR3 is 13 amino acids long. V shed 1 base and J shed 6 bases, with 9 bases lying between them. Germline V gene sequence: CDR1 SGHTA, CDR2 FQGNSA. CDR3 nucleotides: TGTGCCAGCAGCTTAGGAGTGCGAAAGACCCAGTACTTC. Translation: CASSLGVRKTQYF.

This clonotype was observed a handful of times. The chain carries TRBV7-2 and TRBJ2-5; D assignment may be TRBD1 or TRBD2 (7 bases each). V lost 5 bases, J lost 6 bases, and 13 bases lay in between. Germline V gene data show CDR1 as SGHTA and CDR2 as FQGNSA. This CDR3 region has 13 residues. This CDR3 is CASSSQGGKTQYF. In DNA form, the CDR3 reads TGTGCCAGCAGCAGTCAGGGGGGGAAGACCCAGTACTTC.